This T cell receptor (beta chain) was sequenced for a study of Graves' ophthalmopathy and Graves' hyperthyroidism. The CDR3 length is 15 residues. Between the trimmed V and J ends, which lost 0 bases and 4 bases, there was a span of 13 bases. The V gene's germline CDR1 is SGHRS and CDR2 YFSETQ. This clonotype was counted many times. RNA served as the template for amplifying TCR beta CDR3 regions. HTBI primers were used in a first-round RT-PCR, which preceded a second-round multiplex PCR. TCRdb redid the calling of the multiplex PCR reads with MiXCR, one entry per CDR3 protein. The profile covers 200,000 to 250,000 distinct CDR3 sequences, with 20% to 25% appearing a single time and about 46% taken by the ten largest. Donors with ophthalmopathy: moderate-to-severe activity, CAS ≥3, NOSPECS ≥4, duration under 3 months.

The sequenced sample consisted of peripheral blood. The TCR sequence derives from a woman in her forties or fifties with Graves' ophthalmopathy. The chain combines TRBV5-1 with TRBJ2-5; D is possibly TRBD2 (6 bases). CDR3 residues: CASSLETGDGETQYF. The CDR3 DNA sequence: TGCGCCAGCAGCTTGGAAACGGGGGATGGAGAGACCCAGTACTTC.